This TCR beta chain originates from a study of beta chain features in type 1 diabetes (dated by TCRdb to between 2018 and 2020). Broadly, across the study: Patients and healthy donors did not differ in mean age, gender distribution, total cell number or subset yield. A total of around 110,000,000 sorted cells were examined across all samples, and RNA yield correlated strongly with the number of cells per subset. The study compared the TCRB repertoires of sorted circulating CD4+ T cell subsets in recently diagnosed type 1 diabetes patients with those in matched healthy donors. Whereas all 30 or so donors provided naive and central memory subsets, regulatory and stem cell-like memory subsets were isolated from just 8 patients and about eight healthy donors.

Each donor gave one peripheral blood draw, averaging approximately 0.11 L, which was collected into heparinised tubes. A BD FACSAria II was used to sort naive, central memory, regulatory and stem cell-like memory CD4+ T cells with a panel that included CD45RO, CCR7, CD25, CD127, CD95 and CD27. Purity was above 98% for every sorted population. PBMCs were separated immediately by Lymphoprep density gradient centrifugation and were stained directly, without being cultured. To minimize batch effects, samples were stained and sorted in pairs, one healthy donor with one patient per experiment. Measured from the cysteine to the phenylalanine, the CDR3 is 13 residues long. The CDR3 DNA has 39 bases and is translated from base 1. For this chain, trimming is 0 bases at the V end and 6 bases at the J end, and the number of junction bases without a gene match is 3. Taken from the germline V gene, the CDR1 and CDR2 loops are SGDLS and YYNGEE.

The entire amount of isolated RNA was reverse transcribed using the High Capacity cDNA Reverse Transcription Kit, so the sequenced TCRB transcripts were expressed ones. Deep immunoSEQ sequencing was performed on naive, central memory and regulatory T cell samples, with an average of around 3.5 million total reads per sample. Sorted cells were lysed in RLT buffer and RNA was extracted with DNase-treated RNeasy Micro or Mini kits, depending on cell number. To prevent cross-contamination, each cell subset was processed individually, whereas patient and healthy donor samples were processed jointly. The immunoSEQ multiplex PCR was used to amplify TCRB sequences from cDNA, generating 87-bp fragments that spanned the CDR3 region. Amplicons were sequenced on the Illumina HiSeq platform. The original pipeline was this. PCR bias was computationally corrected using synthetic template baselines, reads within Hamming distance 2 were collapsed, and singletons that could not be merged were discarded. Reads were aligned against IMGT so that V, D and J genes, CDR3 length and insertions or deletions at six rearrangement sites could be assigned. Within each subset, clonotype counts were normalized to sorted cell number, after which true diversity and Gini coefficients were computed with the tcR R package. Repertoire sharing was quantified using the overlap coefficient calculated on TCRB nucleotide sequences. Out-of-frame TCRB sequences from naive cells were analyzed as a proxy for the pre-selection repertoire. This is the immuneACCESS table as TCRdb keeps it, with only in-frame sequences that have V and J called. A part of the clones is gone; compared with another copy, unresolved V genes explain less than half, and the rest is unexplained. That table furnishes V, J and clone size, whereas the DNA furnished D and trimming. The sample has 300,000 to 350,000 clones on record, approximately 15% of them singletons. Jointly, the top ten make up 0.013% to 0.015% of the sample.

Turning to this clone: The clone's antigen remains unknown. No quality values exist for individual bases; no much larger clone is one base distant.

Results and caveats for the whole study, not just this receptor: Because cDNA was sequenced instead of genomic DNA, highly expressing activated cells could be over-represented, though the groups showed no difference in activation or CD3 levels. In all four CD4+ subsets, TCRB CDR3 length was moderately but significantly shorter in type 1 diabetes patients. Shorter templates might have been favored by PCR, but patient and control samples were amplified and corrected together, so both groups would have been affected equally by any skew. At VDJ recombination sites, patients with type 1 diabetes made fewer insertions and deleted more nucleotides, a pattern implying thymic rearrangement abnormalities. Naive, central memory and regulatory TCRB repertoires appeared to be more alike among patients than among healthy donors. Only small numbers of individuals were included in the HLA sub-analyses, which left unresolved whether HLA type had any influence on TCRB rearrangement.

The TCR was taken from a young woman with type 1 diabetes. Sequences were obtained from naive CD4+ T cells from blood. Read against the paper, the sample's cell subset or site label means: true naive CD4+ T cells. The V and J genes are TRBV9 and TRBJ2-7, with 7 junctional bases fitting TRBD1. In nucleotides, the sequence is TGTGCCAGCAGCGTAGACCCAGGGGGCGAGCAGTACTTC. It codes for CASSVDPGGEQYF.